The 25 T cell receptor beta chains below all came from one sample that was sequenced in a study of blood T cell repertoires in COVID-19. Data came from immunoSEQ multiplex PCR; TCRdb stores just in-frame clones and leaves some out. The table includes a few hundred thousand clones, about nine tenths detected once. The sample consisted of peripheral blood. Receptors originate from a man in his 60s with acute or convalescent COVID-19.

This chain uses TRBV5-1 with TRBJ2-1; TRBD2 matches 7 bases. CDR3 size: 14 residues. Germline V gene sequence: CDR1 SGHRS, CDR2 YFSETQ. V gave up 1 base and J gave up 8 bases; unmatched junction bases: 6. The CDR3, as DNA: TGCGCCAGCAGCTTGCCAGCGGGAAGGGATGAGCAGTTCTTC. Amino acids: CASSLPAGRDEQFF.

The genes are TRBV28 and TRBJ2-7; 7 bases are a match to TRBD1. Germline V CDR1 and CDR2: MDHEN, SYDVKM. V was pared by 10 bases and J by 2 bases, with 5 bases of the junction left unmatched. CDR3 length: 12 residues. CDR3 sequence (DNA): TGTGCCATCCAGGGGGACACCTACGAGCAGTACTTC. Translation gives CAIQGDTYEQYF.

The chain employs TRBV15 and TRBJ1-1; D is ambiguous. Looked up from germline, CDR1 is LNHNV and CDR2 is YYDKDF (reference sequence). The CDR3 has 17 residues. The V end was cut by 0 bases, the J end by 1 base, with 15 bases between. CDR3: CATSRDIPQLGNTEAFF. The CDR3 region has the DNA TGTGCCACCAGCAGAGATATCCCACAGCTGGGGAACACTGAAGCTTTCTTT.

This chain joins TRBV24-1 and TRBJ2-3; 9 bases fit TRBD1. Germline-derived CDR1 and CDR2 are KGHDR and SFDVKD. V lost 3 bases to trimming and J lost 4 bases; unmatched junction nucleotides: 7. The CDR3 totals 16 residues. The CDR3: CATSDVRDREPDTQYF. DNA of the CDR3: TGTGCCACCAGTGATGTACGGGACAGGGAGCCAGATACGCAGTATTTT.

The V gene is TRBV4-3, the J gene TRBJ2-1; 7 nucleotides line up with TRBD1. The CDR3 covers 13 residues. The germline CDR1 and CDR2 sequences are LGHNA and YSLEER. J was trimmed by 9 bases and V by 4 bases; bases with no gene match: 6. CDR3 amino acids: CASSPTGNTEQFF. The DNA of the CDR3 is TGCGCCAGCAGCCCGACAGGGAATACTGAGCAGTTCTTC.

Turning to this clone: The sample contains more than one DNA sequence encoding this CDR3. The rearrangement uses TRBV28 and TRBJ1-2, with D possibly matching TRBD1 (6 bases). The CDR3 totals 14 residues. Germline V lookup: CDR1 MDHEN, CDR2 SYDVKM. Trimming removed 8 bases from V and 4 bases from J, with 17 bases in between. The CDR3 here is CASSSQGTGYGYTF. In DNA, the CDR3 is TGTGCCAGCTCGTCTCAGGGGACGGGCTATGGCTACACCTTC.

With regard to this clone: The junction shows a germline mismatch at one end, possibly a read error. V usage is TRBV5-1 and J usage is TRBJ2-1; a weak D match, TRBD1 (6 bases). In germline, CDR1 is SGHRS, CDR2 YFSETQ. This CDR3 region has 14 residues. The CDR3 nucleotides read TGCGCCAGCAGCTGGCTGGGACGGGACAATGGGCAGTTCTTC. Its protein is CASSWLGRDNGQFF.

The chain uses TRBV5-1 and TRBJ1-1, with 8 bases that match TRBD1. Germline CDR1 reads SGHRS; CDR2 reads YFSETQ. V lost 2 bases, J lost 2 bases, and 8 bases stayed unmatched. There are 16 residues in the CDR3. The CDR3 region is CASSLSQTGANTEAFF. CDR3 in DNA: TGCGCCAGCAGCTTAAGCCAGACAGGGGCCAACACTGAAGCTTTCTTT.

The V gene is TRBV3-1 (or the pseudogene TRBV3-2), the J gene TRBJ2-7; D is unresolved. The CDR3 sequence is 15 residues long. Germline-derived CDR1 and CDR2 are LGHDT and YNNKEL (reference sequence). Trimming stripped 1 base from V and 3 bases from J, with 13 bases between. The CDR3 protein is CASSQGLTPDYEQYF. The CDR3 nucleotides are TGTGCCAGCAGCCAAGGCCTGACACCTGACTACGAGCAGTACTTC.

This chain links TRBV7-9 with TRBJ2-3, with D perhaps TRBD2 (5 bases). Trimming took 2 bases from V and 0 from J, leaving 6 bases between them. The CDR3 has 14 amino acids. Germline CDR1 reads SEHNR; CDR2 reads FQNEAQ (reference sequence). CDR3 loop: CASSLTGSTDTQYF. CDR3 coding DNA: TGTGCCAGCAGCTTAACGGGAAGCACAGATACGCAGTATTTT. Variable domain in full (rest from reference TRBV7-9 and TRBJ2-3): DTGVSQNPRHKITKRGQNVTFRCDPISEHNRLYWYRQTLGQGPEFLTYFQNEAQLEKSRLLSDRFSAERPKGSFSTLEIQRTEQGDSAMYLCASSLTGSTDTQYFGPGTRLTVL.

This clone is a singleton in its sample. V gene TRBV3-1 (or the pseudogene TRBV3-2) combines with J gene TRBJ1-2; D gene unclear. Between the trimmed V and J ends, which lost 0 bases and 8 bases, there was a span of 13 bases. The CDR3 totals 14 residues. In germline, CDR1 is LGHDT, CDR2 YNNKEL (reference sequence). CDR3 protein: CASSQEGGMIGYTF. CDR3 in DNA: TGTGCCAGCAGCCAAGAAGGCGGCATGATCGGCTACACCTTC.

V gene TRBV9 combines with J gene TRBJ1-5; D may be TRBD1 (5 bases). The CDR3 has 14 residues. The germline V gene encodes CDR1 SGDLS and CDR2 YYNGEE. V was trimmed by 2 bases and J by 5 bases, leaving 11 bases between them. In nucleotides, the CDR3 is TGTGCCAGCAGCGTTAAGGACACCTATCAGCCCCAGCATTTT. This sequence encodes CASSVKDTYQPQHF.

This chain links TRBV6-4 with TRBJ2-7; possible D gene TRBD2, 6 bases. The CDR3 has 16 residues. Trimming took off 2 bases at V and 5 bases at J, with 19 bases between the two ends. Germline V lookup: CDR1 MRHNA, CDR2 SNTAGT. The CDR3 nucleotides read TGTGCCAGCAGTGACCCTAGAGCGGGCGGAAGGCACGAGCAGTACTTC. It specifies CASSDPRAGGRHEQYF.

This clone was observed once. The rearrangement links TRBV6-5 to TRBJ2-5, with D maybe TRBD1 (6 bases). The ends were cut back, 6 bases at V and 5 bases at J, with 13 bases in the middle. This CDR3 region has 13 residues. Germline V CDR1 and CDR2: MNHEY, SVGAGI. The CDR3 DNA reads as TGTGCCAGCAGCACTGACAGGAGGGAGACCCAGTACTTC. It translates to CASSTDRRETQYF.

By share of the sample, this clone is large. The CDR3 loop is CASSSRDSNEKLFF. CDR3 DNA: TGTGCCAGCAGCTCCCGGGACAGTAATGAAAAACTGTTTTTT. The chain uses TRBV7-9 and TRBJ1-4; 7 bases align to TRBD1. Per the germline V gene, CDR1 is SEHNR and CDR2 is FQNEAQ (reference sequence). The J segment lost 4 bases and the V segment lost 4 bases, leaving 3 bases of the junction unmatched. This CDR3 is built from 14 residues.

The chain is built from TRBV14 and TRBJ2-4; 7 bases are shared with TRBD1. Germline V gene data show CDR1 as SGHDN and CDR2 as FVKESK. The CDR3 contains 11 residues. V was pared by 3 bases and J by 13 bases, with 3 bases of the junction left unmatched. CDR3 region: CASSHGTVQYF. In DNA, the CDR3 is TGTGCCAGCAGCCACGGGACAGTACAGTACTTC.

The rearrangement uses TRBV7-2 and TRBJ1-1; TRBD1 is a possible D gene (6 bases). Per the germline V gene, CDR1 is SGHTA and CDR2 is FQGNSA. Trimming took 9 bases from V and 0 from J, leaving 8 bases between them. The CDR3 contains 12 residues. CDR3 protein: CASHRVNTEAFF. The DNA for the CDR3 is TGTGCCAGTCACAGGGTGAACACTGAAGCTTTCTTT.

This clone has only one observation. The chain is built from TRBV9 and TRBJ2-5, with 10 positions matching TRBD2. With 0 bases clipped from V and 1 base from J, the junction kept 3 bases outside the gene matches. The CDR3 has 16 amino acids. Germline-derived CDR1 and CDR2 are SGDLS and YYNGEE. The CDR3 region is CASSVGGTSAQETQYF. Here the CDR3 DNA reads TGTGCCAGCAGCGTAGGCGGGACTAGCGCCCAAGAGACCCAGTACTTC.

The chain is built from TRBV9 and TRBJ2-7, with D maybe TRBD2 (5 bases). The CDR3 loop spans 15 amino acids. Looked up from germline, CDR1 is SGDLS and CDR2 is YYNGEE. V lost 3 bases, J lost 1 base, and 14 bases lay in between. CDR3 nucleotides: TGTGCCAGCAGCGCGAGGGCAGGCGATTCCTACGAGCAGTACTTC. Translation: CASSARAGDSYEQYF.

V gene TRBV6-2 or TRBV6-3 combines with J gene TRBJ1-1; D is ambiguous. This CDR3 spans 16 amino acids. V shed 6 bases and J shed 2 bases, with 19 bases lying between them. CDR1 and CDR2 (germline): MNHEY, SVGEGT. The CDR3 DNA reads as TGTGCCAGCAGCCCACTGGTCGGCAGACTAAACACTGAAGCTTTCTTT. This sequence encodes CASSPLVGRLNTEAFF.

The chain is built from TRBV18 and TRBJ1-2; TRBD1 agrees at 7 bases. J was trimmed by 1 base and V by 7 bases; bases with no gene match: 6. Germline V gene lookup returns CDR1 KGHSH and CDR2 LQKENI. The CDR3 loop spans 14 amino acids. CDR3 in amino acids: CASLLTGSNYGYTF. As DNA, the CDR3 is TGTGCCAGCTTACTGACAGGGAGTAACTATGGCTACACCTTC.

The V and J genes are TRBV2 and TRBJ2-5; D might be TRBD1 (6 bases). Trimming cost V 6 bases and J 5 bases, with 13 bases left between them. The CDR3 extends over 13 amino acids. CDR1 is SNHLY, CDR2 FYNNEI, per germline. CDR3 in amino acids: CASSVDQGETQYF. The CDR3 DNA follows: TGTGCCAGCAGCGTCGACCAGGGGGAGACCCAGTACTTC.

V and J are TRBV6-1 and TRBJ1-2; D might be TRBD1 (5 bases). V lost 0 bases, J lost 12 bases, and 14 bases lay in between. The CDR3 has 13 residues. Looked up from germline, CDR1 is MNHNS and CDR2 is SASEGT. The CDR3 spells CASSEAAQTENTF. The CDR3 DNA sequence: TGTGCCAGCAGTGAAGCGGCCCAGACAGAGAACACCTTC.

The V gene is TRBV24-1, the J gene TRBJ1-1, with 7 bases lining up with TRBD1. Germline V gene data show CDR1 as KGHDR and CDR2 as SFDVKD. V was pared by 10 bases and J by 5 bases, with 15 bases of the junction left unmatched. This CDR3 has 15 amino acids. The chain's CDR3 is CATQAEGGPGTEAFF. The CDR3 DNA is TGTGCCACACAGGCGGAAGGGGGCCCTGGGACTGAAGCTTTCTTT.

This CDR3 is CASSVGLAGEETQYF. For the CDR3, the DNA is TGTGCCAGCAGCGTAGGACTAGCGGGAGAAGAGACCCAGTACTTC. This chain uses TRBV9 with TRBJ2-5, with 12 bases identical to TRBD2. The CDR3 is made up of 15 amino acids. Per germline, CDR1 SGDLS and CDR2 YYNGEE. The J segment lost 3 bases and the V segment lost 0 bases, leaving 0 bases of the junction unmatched.